This T cell receptor beta chain was documented in a study of cytomegalovirus exposure and HLA in healthy donors. Comment on this clone: The antigen is unknown.

The PCR employed 60 Vbeta primers together with 13 Jbeta primers. Profiled with immunoSEQ multiplex PCR; TCRdb holds only in-frame clones, not every one. Of over 100,000 clones listed, about 80% are singletons. Germline loops: CDR1 SGHRS, CDR2 YFSETQ. This CDR3 contains 15 residues. Unmatched junction bases numbered 4, after V lost 4 bases and J lost 4 bases. Whole-study results and caveats: Among immune exposure information, only CMV serostatus was available. While the bulk of TCR sequences proved rare, some public TCRs turned up in many donors.

The V gene is TRBV5-1, the J gene TRBJ2-7; TRBD2 matches at 14 bases. Sequenced input: PBMCs. This receptor was identified in a woman in her thirties or forties in good health and CMV-seropositive. CDR3 coding DNA: TGCGCCAGCAGCGAGGGGACTAGCGGGGGTTACGAGCAGTACTTC. Translation gives CASSEGTSGGYEQYF.